One and the same sample provided the 18 T cell receptor beta chains below, sequenced in a study of spatial heterogeneity in lung cancer (dated by TCRdb to 2018 to 2020). Sample time point, as interpreted from the label and publication: sample taken at primary tumor resection. TCR sequencing used whole RNA extracted from tumor and nontumor lung tissue, or from cryopreserved PBMC samples, without cell sorting. Library preparation was by 5' RACE. Data came from a NextSeq 500. The public reads were run again by TCRdb, first through fastp at Q25 and then through MiXCR, and only productive beta chains were kept. Every entry covers one CDR3 protein and lists the most common genes and DNA from its rows. Here the sample has about 17,000 distinct CDR3 sequences; about a fifth occur a single time. The top ten clones comprise 11% to 15% of the sample. Sample: PBMCs, taken at surgery. The receptors originated from a male donor with early-stage non-small cell lung cancer.

By sample fraction, this clonotype is large (0.1 to 1%). The CDR3 DNA reads TGTGCCAGCAGTATGGCAGGGGCCGGGGGGTGGCAGCCCCAGCATTTT. It specifies CASSMAGAGGWQPQHF. V usage is TRBV28 and J usage is TRBJ1-5, with a tentative D call TRBD1 (6 bases). The CDR3 runs to 16 residues. Germline V gene sequence: CDR1 MDHEN, CDR2 SYDVKM. Trimming stripped 5 bases from V and 7 bases from J, with 21 bases between.

In this sample, this clonotype turned up many times. This chain connects TRBV6-5 to TRBJ2-7; possible D gene TRBD2, 6 bases. Germline assignment: CDR1 MNHEY and CDR2 SVGAGI. CDR3 length equals 18 residues. Between the trimmed V and J ends, which lost 0 bases and 3 bases, there was a span of 21 bases. CDR3 DNA: TGTGCCAGCAGTTACTCGAGAGGAACCGGGAGACAACGCTACGAGCAGTACTTC. Amino acid sequence: CASSYSRGTGRQRYEQYF.

CDR3 region: CASSPGTTFTDTQYF. In DNA, the CDR3 is TGTGCCAGCAGCCCAGGGACTACCTTCACAGATACGCAGTATTTT. V and J are TRBV7-8 and TRBJ2-3; the match to TRBD2 covers 7 bases. V trimming: 5 bases; J trimming: 2 bases; junction bases outside the gene matches: 7. Germline CDR1 reads SGHVS; CDR2 reads FQNEAQ. This CDR3 contains 15 residues.

This clonotype was seen repeatedly, ten times or more. The chain couples TRBV2 to TRBJ1-2; 7 bases match TRBD1. CDR1 and CDR2 from the germline V gene are SNHLY and FYNNEI. Trimming removed 10 bases from V and 0 bases from J; junction bases left unmatched: 5. The CDR3 covers 13 residues. This CDR3 is CATRTGANYGYTF. The CDR3 nucleotides read TGTGCCACGCGGACAGGAGCTAACTATGGCTACACCTTC.

By frequency in the sample, this clonotype is medium-sized. V gene TRBV3-1 combines with J gene TRBJ2-7; D is tentatively TRBD1 or TRBD2 (5 bases each). The germline V and J ends were trimmed by 4 bases and 6 bases, with 13 bases remaining between them. The CDR3 is made up of 13 amino acids. The germline V gene encodes CDR1 LGHDT and CDR2 YNNKEL (reference sequence). CDR3 coding DNA: TGTGCCAGCAGCCCTGACAGTGGGAGCGAGCAGTACTTC. This codes for CASSPDSGSEQYF.

This clonotype was seen a handful of times. The CDR3 DNA reads TGTGCCAGCAGCTGGGCCCAGAACACCGGGGAGCTGTTTTTT. Protein: CASSWAQNTGELFF. The chain combines TRBV7-6 with TRBJ2-2; D unclear. Germline CDR1 and CDR2: SGHVS and FNYEAQ. This CDR3 has 14 amino acids. Trimming stripped 4 bases from V and 1 base from J, with 7 bases between.

This clonotype showed up many times. The chain carries TRBV27 and TRBJ1-2; D gene unclear. The germline V and J ends were trimmed by 5 bases and 4 bases, with 11 bases remaining between them. CDR3 length equals 13 residues. Germline assignment: CDR1 MNHEY and CDR2 SMNVEV (reference sequence). The CDR3 loop reads CASSHGISYGYTF. CDR3 in DNA: TGTGCCAGCAGTCACGGGATCAGCTATGGCTACACCTTC.

This clonotype has only a few counts. The chain couples TRBV6-1 to TRBJ2-4; D may be TRBD2 (5 bases). The CDR3 loop spans 15 amino acids. V was pared by 2 bases and J by 10 bases, with 18 bases between. Germline V gives CDR1 MNHNS, CDR2 SASEGT. CDR3 residues: CASSESIGPTGIQYF. DNA for the CDR3: TGTGCCAGCAGTGAATCCATAGGGCCGACGGGGATTCAGTACTTC.

This clonotype occurred many times. This chain joins TRBV7-3 and TRBJ2-1, with 8 bases fitting TRBD2. Losses at the gene ends were 2 bases for V and 2 bases for J; bases not matched to a gene: 2. Germline values: CDR1 SGHTA, CDR2 FQGTGA. The CDR3 is 15 residues long. As DNA, the CDR3 is TGTGCCAGCAGCTTATCGGGGGGGCCCTACAATGAGCAGTTCTTC. It translates to CASSLSGGPYNEQFF.

This chain joins TRBV20-1 and TRBJ1-6, with D unresolved. Trimming took 0 bases from V and 10 from J, leaving 7 bases between them. Germline values: CDR1 DFQATT, CDR2 SNEGSKA (reference sequence). The CDR3 is 12 amino acids. CDR3 loop: CSAREGVSPLHF. CDR3 bases: TGCAGTGCTAGAGAGGGAGTCTCACCCCTCCACTTT.

This clonotype was observed at least ten times. The genes are TRBV6-6 and TRBJ2-5; no firm D call. Germline CDR1 MNHNY, CDR2 SVGAGI (reference sequence). This CDR3 region has 15 residues. V was shortened by 2 bases and J by 1 base, with 11 bases between the two germline ends. The CDR3 protein is CASSYPQSTQETQYF. The CDR3 bases are TGTGCCAGCAGTTACCCACAGAGCACCCAAGAGACCCAGTACTTC.

This clonotype was seen a handful of times. V gene TRBV7-9 combines with J gene TRBJ2-3; D remains unclear. V was trimmed by 5 bases and J by 2 bases, leaving 11 bases between them. This CDR3 has 14 residues. CDR1 and CDR2 (germline): SEHNR, FQNEAQ (reference sequence). CDR3 coding DNA: TGTGCCAGCAGCCGATACAGCTACACAGATACGCAGTATTTT. Its translation is CASSRYSYTDTQYF.

The rearrangement uses TRBV7-9 and TRBJ2-7; D might be TRBD1 (5 bases). CDR1 is SEHNR, CDR2 FQNEAQ, per germline (reference sequence). The V end lost 4 bases, the J end lost 2 bases, and 12 bases lay between the germline ends. This CDR3 has 14 amino acids. Here the CDR3 DNA reads TGTGCCAGCAGCTCCCGACTGGGGCCCTACGAGCAGTACTTC. This gives the protein CASSSRLGPYEQYF.

The chain links TRBV4-2 to TRBJ1-2; no clear D. The germline V gene encodes CDR1 LGHNA and CDR2 YNFKEQ. With 0 bases removed from V and 0 bases from J, the gap between germline ends came to 14 bases. The CDR3 extends over 17 amino acids. The DNA of the CDR3 is TGTGCCAGCAGCCAAGATCGGGCCAGCTATCCTAACTATGGCTACACCTTC. Its protein is CASSQDRASYPNYGYTF.

This clonotype is labeled as medium-sized. The gene calls are TRBV13 and TRBJ1-4; D might be TRBD1 (5 bases). Germline loops: CDR1 PRHDT, CDR2 FYEKMQ (reference sequence). This CDR3 spans 15 amino acids. Trimming stripped 1 base from V and 2 bases from J, with 8 bases between. CDR3 protein: CASSLVGGTNEKLFF. CDR3 nucleotide sequence: TGTGCCAGCAGCTTAGTCGGGGGGACTAATGAAAAACTGTTTTTT.

CDR3 sequence reads: CASSLAPLAGEEAGANVLTF. The CDR3 coding sequence is TGTGCCAGCAGCTTAGCCCCCCTGGCAGGGGAGGAAGCTGGGGCCAACGTCCTGACTTTC. The chain has TRBV7-4 and TRBJ2-6; the D call may be TRBD1 or TRBD2 (6 bases each). The CDR3 runs to 20 residues. Germline-derived CDR1 and CDR2 are SGHVT and SQSDAQ. The germline V and J ends were trimmed by 0 bases and 2 bases, with 20 bases remaining between them.

The chain recombines TRBV7-6 with TRBJ2-7, with D unresolved. The germline V gene has CDR1 SGHVS and CDR2 FNYEAQ. The CDR3 runs to 14 residues. The V end was cut by 4 bases, the J end by 0 bases, with 10 bases between. The CDR3 reads CASSSRALSYEQYF. In nucleotides, the CDR3 is TGTGCCAGCAGCTCCCGGGCACTCTCCTACGAGCAGTACTTC.

In this sample, this clonotype is medium-sized (0.01 to 0.1%). V usage is TRBV7-8 and J usage is TRBJ2-7; 9 nucleotides agree with TRBD1. The germline gives CDR1 SGHVS, CDR2 FQNEAQ. CDR3 size: 14 residues. V lost 5 bases to trimming and J lost 5 bases; unmatched junction nucleotides: 7. The CDR3 reads CASSPGTGLNEQYF. The CDR3 nucleotides read TGTGCCAGCAGCCCCGGGACAGGGCTTAACGAGCAGTACTTC.